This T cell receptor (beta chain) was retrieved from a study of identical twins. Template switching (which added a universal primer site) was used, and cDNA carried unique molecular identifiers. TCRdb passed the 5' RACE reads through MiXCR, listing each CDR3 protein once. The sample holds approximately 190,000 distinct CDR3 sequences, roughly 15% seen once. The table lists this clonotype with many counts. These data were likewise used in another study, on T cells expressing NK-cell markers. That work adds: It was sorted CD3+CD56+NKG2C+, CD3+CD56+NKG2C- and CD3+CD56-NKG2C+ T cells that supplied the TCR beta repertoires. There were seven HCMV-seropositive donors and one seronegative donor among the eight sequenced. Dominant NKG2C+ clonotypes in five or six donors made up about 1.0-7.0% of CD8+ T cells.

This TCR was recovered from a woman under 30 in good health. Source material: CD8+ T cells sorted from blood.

CDR3 region: CASSVGGELFF. CDR3 sequence (DNA): TGTGCCAGCAGCGTTGGGGGGGAGCTGTTTTTT. The V gene is TRBV9, the J gene TRBJ2-2; D uncertain. Germline values: CDR1 SGDLS, CDR2 YYNGEE. Trimming left V 2 bases short and J 8 bases short, with 4 bases between. This CDR3 is 11 amino acids long. Using reference TRBV9 and TRBJ2-2 for the parts outside the CDR3, the full variable domain is DSGVTQTPKHLITATGQRVTLRCSPRSGDLSVYWYQQSLDQGLQFLIQYYNGEERAKGNILERFSAQQFPDLHSELNLSSLELGDSALYFCASSVGGELFFGEGSRLTVL.